In its sample, the clone carrying this T cell receptor beta chain was seen a few times. Antigen unknown. The sample is drawn from a study of CD8 T cells in ankylosing spondylitis. The study, taken as a whole, reports: Clones linked to disease, bearing a CD8+ phenotype, were relatively rare in peripheral blood. A motif in TCR beta, a set of under 10 highly homologous variants, appeared characteristic of ankylosing spondylitis blood. Matched synovial fluid from ankylosing spondylitis patients was reported to be enriched for disease-linked clones.

Making the TCR beta libraries involved quantitative 5'-RACE with molecular barcodes. One entry per CDR3 protein results from TCRdb running MiXCR on the 5' RACE reads. The sample holds hundreds of thousands of distinct CDR3 sequences, roughly 8.6% seen once. CDR1 and CDR2 (germline): SGHRS, YFSETQ. V lost 4 bases and J lost 5; bases outside the gene matches: 15. CDR3 length equals 17 residues. The sequencing input was blood, either unsorted or a sorted T cell fraction (not recorded which). The sequence was obtained from a male donor with ankylosing spondylitis or in good health (not recorded which). The V gene is TRBV5-1, the J gene TRBJ2-3; 8 nucleotides line up with TRBD2. In nucleotides, the CDR3 is TGCGCCAGCAGCCTAAGTCCTGGAGCGGGGGCTTTAGATACGCAGTATTTT. Protein: CASSLSPGAGALDTQYF.